This T cell receptor (beta chain) was recovered during a study of beta chain features in type 1 diabetes. Study-wide results and caveats: Sampled from patients, naive, central memory and Treg TCRB repertoires appeared more similar than those sampled from healthy donors. Type 1 diabetes patients had moderately but significantly shorter TCRB CDR3s in all four CD4+ subsets.

Sequencing targeted expressed TCRB transcripts, as all isolated RNA had been reverse transcribed. The repertoire was sequenced with immunoSEQ multiplex PCR; TCRdb's copy has only in-frame clones and lacks some. The sample yields about 740,000 clones, around 15% seen once. This clone was seen a few times. Antigen: not known. The germline V gene encodes CDR1 SGHVS and CDR2 FQNEAQ. Deletions cut 1 base from V and 8 bases from J, with 12 bases between. There are 14 residues in the CDR3. The chain carries TRBV7-8 and TRBJ2-4; D not resolved. This sequence was found in a man younger than 35 with type 1 diabetes. Sequences were obtained from naive CD4+ T cells from blood. In DNA, the CDR3 is TGTGCCAGCAGCTTAGGTCCCAACACAGACATTCAGTACTTC. Translated, it gives CASSLGPNTDIQYF.